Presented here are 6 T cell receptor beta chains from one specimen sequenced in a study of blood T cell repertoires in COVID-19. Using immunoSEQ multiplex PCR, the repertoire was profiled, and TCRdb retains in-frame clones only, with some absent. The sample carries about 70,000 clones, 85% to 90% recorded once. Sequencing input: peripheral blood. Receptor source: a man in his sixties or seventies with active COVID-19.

The CDR3 sequence: CASSPSETQYF. CDR3 DNA: TGTGCCAGCAGCCCCTCGGAGACCCAGTACTTC. The chain carries TRBV6-6 and TRBJ2-5; D remains ambiguous. Germline CDR1 is MNHNY and CDR2 is SVGAGI (reference sequence). Deletions cut 6 bases from V and 5 bases from J, with 7 bases between. The CDR3 is made up of 11 amino acids.

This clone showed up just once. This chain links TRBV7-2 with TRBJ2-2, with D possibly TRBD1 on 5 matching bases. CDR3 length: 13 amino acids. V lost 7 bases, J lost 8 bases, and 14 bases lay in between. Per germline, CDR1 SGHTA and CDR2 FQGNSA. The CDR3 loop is CASTSRPGGELFF. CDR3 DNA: TGTGCCAGCACCTCCCGGCCAGGGGGGGAGCTGTTTTTT. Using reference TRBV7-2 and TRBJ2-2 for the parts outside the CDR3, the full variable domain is GAGVSQSPSNKVTEKGKDVELRCDPISGHTALYWYRQSLGQGLEFLIYFQGNSAPDKSGLPSDRFSAERTGGSVSTLTIQRTQQEDSAVYLCASTSRPGGELFFGEGSRLTVL.

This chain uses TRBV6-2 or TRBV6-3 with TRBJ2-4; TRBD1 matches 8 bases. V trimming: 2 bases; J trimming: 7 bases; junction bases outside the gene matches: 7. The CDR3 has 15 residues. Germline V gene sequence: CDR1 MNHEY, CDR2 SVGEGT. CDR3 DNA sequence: TGTGCCAGCAGTTACGGGCAGGGGGCTCCCAACATTCAGTACTTC. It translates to CASSYGQGAPNIQYF.

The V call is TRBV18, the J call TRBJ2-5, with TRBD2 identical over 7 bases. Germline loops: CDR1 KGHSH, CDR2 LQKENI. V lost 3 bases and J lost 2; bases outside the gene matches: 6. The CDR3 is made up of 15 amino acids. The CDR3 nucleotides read TGTGCCAGCTCACCCCGCGGGGGTGGGCAAGAGACCCAGTACTTC. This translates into CASSPRGGGQETQYF.

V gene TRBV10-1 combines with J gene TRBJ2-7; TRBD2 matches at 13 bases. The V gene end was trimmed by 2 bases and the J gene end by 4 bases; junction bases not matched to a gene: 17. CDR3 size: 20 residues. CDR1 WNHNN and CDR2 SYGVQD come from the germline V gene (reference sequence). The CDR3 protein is CASSEALSRLAGGGWYEQYF. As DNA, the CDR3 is TGCGCCAGCAGTGAGGCCCTTTCTCGACTAGCGGGAGGTGGTTGGTACGAGCAGTACTTC.

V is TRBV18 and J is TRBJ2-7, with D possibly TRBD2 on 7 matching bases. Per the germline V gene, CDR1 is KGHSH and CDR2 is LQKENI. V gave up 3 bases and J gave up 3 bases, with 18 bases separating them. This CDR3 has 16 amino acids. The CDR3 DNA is TGTGCCAGCTCACCCCCCGGCGGCGGGGGCCTCTACGAGCAGTACTTC. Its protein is CASSPPGGGGLYEQYF.